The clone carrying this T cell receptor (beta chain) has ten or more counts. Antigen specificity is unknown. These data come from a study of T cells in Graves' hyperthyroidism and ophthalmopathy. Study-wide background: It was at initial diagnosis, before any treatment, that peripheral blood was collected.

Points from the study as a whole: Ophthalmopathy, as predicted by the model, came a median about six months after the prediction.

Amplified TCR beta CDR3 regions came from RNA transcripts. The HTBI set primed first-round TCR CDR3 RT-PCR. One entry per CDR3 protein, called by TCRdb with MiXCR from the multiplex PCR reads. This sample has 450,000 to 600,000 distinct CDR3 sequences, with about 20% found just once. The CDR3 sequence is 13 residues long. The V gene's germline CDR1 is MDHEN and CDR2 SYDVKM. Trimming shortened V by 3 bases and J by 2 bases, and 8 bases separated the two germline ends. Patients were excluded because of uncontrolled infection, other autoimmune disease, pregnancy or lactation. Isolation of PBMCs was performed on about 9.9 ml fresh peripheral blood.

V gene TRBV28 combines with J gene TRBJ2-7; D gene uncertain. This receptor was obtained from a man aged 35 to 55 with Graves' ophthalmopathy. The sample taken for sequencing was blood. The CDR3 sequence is CASSFPLAYEQYF. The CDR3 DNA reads TGTGCCAGCAGTTTTCCCCTGGCCTACGAGCAGTACTTC.